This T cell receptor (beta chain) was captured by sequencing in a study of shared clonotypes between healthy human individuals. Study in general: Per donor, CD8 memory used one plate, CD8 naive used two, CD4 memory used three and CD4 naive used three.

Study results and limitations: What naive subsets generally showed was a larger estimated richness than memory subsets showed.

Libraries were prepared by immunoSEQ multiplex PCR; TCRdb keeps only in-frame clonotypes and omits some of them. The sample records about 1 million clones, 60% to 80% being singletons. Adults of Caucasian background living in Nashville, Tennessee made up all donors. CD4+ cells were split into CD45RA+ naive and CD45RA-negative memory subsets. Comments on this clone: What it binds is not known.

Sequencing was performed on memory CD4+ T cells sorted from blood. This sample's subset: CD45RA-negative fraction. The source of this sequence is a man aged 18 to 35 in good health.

The chain's CDR3 is CASTLGQVDSPLHF. The CDR3 DNA reads as TGTGCCAGTACCCTGGGACAGGTTGATTCACCCCTCCACTTT. The gene calls are TRBV19 and TRBJ1-6; 8 nucleotides align to TRBD1. The V gene's germline CDR1 is LNHDA and CDR2 SQIVND (reference sequence). CDR3 length: 14 residues. V dropped 7 bases and J dropped 8; count of bases not matched to a gene: 7.